Detailed here is one TCR beta chain. There are 16 residues in the CDR3. Trimming took 5 bases from V and 7 from J; bases not matched to a gene: 15. The germline V gene has CDR1 SGHTA and CDR2 FQGNSA. The data originate from a study of blood T cell repertoires in COVID-19. Study at large: T cells, B-cell-depleted T cells, or PBMCs supplied cDNA or gDNA.

Methods used by the authors: Amplifying reference gene primers gave estimates of nucleated cell counts. Libraries were prepared by immunoSEQ multiplex PCR; TCRdb keeps only in-frame clonotypes and omits some of them. That table gives V, J and clone size, and the DNA gave D and trimming. Among 140,000 to 150,000 clones listed, approximately 79% were seen once. The source is a man aged 45 to 65 with active or convalescent COVID-19. The rearrangement links TRBV7-2 to TRBJ2-3; 7 bases are shared with TRBD1. The sequencing input was peripheral blood. CDR3 in amino acids: CASSVPGTVPGNTQYF. CDR3 nucleotide sequence: TGTGCCAGCAGCGTTCCCGGGACAGTCCCGGGTAATACGCAGTATTTT.